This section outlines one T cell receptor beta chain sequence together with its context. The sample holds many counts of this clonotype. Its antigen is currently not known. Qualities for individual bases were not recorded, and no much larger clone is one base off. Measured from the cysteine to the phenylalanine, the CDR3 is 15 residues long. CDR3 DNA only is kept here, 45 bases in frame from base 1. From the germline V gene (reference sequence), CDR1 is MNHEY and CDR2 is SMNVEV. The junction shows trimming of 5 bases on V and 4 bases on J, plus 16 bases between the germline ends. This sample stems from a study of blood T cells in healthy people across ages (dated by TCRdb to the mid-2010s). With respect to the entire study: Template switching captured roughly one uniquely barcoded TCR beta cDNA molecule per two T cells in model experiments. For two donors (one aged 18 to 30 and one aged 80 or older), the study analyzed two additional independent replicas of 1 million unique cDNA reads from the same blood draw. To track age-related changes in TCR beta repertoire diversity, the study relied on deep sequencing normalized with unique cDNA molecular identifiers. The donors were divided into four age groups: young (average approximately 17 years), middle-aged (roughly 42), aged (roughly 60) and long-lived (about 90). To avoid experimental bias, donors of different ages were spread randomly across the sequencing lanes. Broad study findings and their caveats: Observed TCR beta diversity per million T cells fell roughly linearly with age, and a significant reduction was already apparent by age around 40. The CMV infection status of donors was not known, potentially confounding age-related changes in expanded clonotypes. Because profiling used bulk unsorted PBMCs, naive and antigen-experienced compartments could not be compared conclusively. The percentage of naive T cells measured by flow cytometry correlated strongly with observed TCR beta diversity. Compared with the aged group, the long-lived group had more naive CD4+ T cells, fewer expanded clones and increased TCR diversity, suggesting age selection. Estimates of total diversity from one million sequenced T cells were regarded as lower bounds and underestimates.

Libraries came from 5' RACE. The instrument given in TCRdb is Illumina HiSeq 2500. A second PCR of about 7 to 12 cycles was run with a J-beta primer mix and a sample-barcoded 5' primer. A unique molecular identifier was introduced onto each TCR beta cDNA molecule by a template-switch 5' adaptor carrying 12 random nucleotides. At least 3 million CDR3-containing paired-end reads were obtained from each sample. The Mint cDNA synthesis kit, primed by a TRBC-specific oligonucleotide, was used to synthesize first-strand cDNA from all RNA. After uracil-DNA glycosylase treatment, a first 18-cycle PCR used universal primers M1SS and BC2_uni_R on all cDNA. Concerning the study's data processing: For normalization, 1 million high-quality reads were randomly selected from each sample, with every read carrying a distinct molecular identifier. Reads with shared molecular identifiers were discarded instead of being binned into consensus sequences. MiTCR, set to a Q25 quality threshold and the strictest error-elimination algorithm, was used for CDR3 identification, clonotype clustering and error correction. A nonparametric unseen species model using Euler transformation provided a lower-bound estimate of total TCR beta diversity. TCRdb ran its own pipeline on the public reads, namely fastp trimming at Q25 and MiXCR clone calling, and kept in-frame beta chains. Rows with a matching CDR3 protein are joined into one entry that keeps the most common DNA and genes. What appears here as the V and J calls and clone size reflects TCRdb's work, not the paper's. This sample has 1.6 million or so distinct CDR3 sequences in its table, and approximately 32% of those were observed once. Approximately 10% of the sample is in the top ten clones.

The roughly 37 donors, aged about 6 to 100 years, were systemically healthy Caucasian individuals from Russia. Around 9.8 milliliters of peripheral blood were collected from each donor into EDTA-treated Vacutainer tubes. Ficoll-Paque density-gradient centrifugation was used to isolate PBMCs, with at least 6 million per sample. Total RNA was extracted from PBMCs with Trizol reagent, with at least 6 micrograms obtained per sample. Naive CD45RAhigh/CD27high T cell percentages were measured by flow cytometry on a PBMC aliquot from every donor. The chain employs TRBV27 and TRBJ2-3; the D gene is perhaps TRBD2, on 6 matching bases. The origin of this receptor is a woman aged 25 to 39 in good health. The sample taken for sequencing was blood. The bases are TGTGCCAGCAGTCCGGTGTCGGGAGCGCCAGATACGCAGTATTTT. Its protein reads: CASSPVSGAPDTQYF.